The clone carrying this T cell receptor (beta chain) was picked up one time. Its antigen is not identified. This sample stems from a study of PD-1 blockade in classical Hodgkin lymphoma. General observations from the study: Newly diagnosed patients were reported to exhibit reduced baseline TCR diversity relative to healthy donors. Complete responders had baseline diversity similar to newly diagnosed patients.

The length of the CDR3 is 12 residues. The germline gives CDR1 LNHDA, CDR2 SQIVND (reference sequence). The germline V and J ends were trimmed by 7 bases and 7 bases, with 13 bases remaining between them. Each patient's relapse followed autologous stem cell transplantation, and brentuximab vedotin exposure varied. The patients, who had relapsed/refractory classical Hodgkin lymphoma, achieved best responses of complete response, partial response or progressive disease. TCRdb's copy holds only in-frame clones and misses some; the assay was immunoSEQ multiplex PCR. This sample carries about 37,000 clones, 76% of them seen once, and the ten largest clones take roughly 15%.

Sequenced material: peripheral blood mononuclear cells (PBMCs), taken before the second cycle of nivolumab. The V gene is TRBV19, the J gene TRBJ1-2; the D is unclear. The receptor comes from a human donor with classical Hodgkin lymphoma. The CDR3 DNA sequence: TGTGCCAGTAACTACCTAGGGCGTGGCTACACCTTC. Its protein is CASNYLGRGYTF. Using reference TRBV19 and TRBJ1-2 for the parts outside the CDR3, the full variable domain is DGGITQSPKYLFRKEGQNVTLSCEQNLNHDAMYWYRQDPGQGLRLIYYSQIVNDFQKGDIAEGYSVSREKKESFPLTVTSAQKNPTAFYLCASNYLGRGYTFGSGTRLTVV.